These 4 T cell receptor beta chains originate from one sample sequenced in a study of T cell responses to AZD1222 COVID-19 vaccine (dated by TCRdb to the early 2020s). In light of the paper, this sample's time point label describes: baseline before first vaccination. Library generation was performed with the immunoSEQ multiplex PCR assay. Sourced from immuneACCESS, this table was stored by TCRdb with only in-frame sequences that have V and J called. A share of the clones is absent; for the studies checked, an unresolved V gene accounts for under half, and the remainder has no known explanation. The sample table lists over 100,000 clones, roughly nine tenths of them with a count of one. The ten biggest clones cover less than 9.5% of the sample. The sequences come from peripheral blood, collected on day 0 of AZD1222 vaccination. All receptors derive from an adult in good health.

V gene TRBV7-3 combines with J gene TRBJ2-1; D tentatively reads TRBD1 or TRBD2 (6 bases each). Between the trimmed V and J ends, which lost 5 bases and 0 bases, there was a span of 11 bases. The CDR3 runs 15 residues. Germline CDR1 reads SGHTA; CDR2 reads FQGTGA. The CDR3 is CASSARGASYNEQFF. The CDR3 coding sequence is TGTGCCAGCAGCGCGAGGGGGGCCTCCTACAATGAGCAGTTCTTC.

The chain employs TRBV3-1 (or the pseudogene TRBV3-2) and TRBJ1-2; perhaps TRBD1 as D (5 bases). CDR3 length equals 17 residues. The germline V gene encodes CDR1 LGHDT and CDR2 YNNKEL (reference sequence). Between the trimmed V and J ends, which lost 1 base and 4 bases, there was a span of 19 bases. DNA for the CDR3: TGTGCCAGCAGCCAAGCTGTCGGCGGGCAGGGTGCCTATGGCTACACCTTC. Its translation is CASSQAVGGQGAYGYTF.

This clone has more than one count but fewer than ten. The chain couples TRBV18 to TRBJ1-2; a possible D gene is TRBD1 (5 bases). This CDR3 is 16 amino acids long. Germline V gives CDR1 KGHSH, CDR2 LQKENI. V was pared by 2 bases and J by 8 bases, with 21 bases between. The CDR3 loop reads CASSPATADGVWGYTF. The CDR3 DNA follows: TGTGCCAGCTCACCAGCGACAGCAGATGGGGTTTGGGGCTACACCTTC. Full variable domain (remainder filled in from reference TRBV18 and TRBJ1-2): NAGVMQNPRHLVRRRGQEARLRCSPMKGHSHVYWYRQLPEEGLKFMVYLQKENIIDESGMPKERFSAEFPKEGPSILRIQQVVRGDSAAYFCASSPATADGVWGYTFGSGTRLTVV.

The CDR3 nucleotides read TGTGCCAGCGGGGGTGGGGGCGAGAAAGAGACCCAGTACTTC. Encoded protein: CASGGGGEKETQYF. The chain recombines TRBV4-2 with TRBJ2-5, with D maybe TRBD1 (6 bases). Germline assignment: CDR1 LGHNA and CDR2 YNFKEQ. The V end was cut by 8 bases, the J end by 3 bases, with 16 bases between. This CDR3 has 14 amino acids.